Below, 16 T cell receptor beta chains from the same sample are listed, as sequenced in a study of T cell changes during pregnancy in multiple sclerosis. Using immunoSEQ multiplex PCR, the repertoire was profiled, and TCRdb retains in-frame clones only, with some absent. Seen here are under 65,000 clones, 80% to 95% observed once, and the top ten hold 0.5%. The sequencing here drew on CD4+ T cells from peripheral blood mononuclear cells, taken in the third trimester of pregnancy. Receptor source: a female donor with multiple sclerosis, enrolled in a pregnancy study.

The chain links TRBV11-2 to TRBJ2-1; 11 nucleotides line up with TRBD2. Trimming at V came to 4 bases and at J to 5 bases, leaving 10 bases not matched to a gene. The CDR3 is made up of 17 amino acids. Germline lookup yields CDR1 SGHAT and CDR2 FQNNGV. The CDR3 sequence: CASSSASGGTIDNEQFF. CDR3 DNA: TGTGCCAGCAGCTCTGCTAGCGGGGGGACTATCGACAATGAGCAGTTCTTC.

On this clone: The junction shows a germline mismatch at one end, possibly a read error. V and J are TRBV6-5 and TRBJ2-7; 14 bases align to TRBD2. The CDR3 runs to 13 residues. Germline CDR1 and CDR2: MNHEY and SVGAGI. This CDR3 reads CASGTSGGLQRSF. CDR3 bases: TGTGCCAGCGGGACTAGCGGGGGCCTACAAAGGAGCTTC.

The CDR3 bases are TGTGCCAGCAGCCAGTTCGGACAGGGAGGTAATCAGCCCCAGCATTTT. It specifies CASSQFGQGGNQPQHF. The chain couples TRBV7-9 to TRBJ1-5, with 8 bases lining up with TRBD1. The CDR3 runs to 16 residues. Unmatched junction bases numbered 10, after V lost 5 bases and J lost 4 bases. Germline CDR1 reads SEHNR; CDR2 reads FQNEAQ (reference sequence).

The V call is TRBV18, the J call TRBJ2-7; 8 bases are a match to TRBD1. V shed 5 bases and J 2 bases; nucleotides not matched to a gene: 8. This CDR3 contains 15 residues. Germline V gene data show CDR1 as KGHSH and CDR2 as LQKENI. The CDR3, as DNA: TGTGCCAGCTCAATTCAGCAGGGGGCGACCTACGAGCAGTACTTC. Its translation: CASSIQQGATYEQYF. The full variable domain, with the rest looked up from reference TRBV18 and TRBJ2-7, is NAGVMQNPRHLVRRRGQEARLRCSPMKGHSHVYWYRQLPEEGLKFMVYLQKENIIDESGMPKERFSAEFPKEGPSILRIQQVVRGDSAAYFCASSIQQGATYEQYFGPGTRLTVT.

The genes are TRBV6-5 and TRBJ2-1; 9 nucleotides line up with TRBD2. V lost 6 bases to trimming and J lost 5 bases; unmatched junction nucleotides: 5. CDR1 is MNHEY and CDR2 is SVGAGI in the germline V gene. This CDR3 has 14 amino acids. The CDR3 DNA reads as TGTGCCAGCAGGGGAGGACTAGCGCACAATGAGCAGTTCTTC. Translating gives CASRGGLAHNEQFF.

The chain uses TRBV7-2 and TRBJ2-5; no clear D. There are 13 residues in the CDR3. Germline lookup yields CDR1 SGHTA and CDR2 FQGNSA. The V end lost 2 bases, the J end lost 6 bases, and 10 bases lay between the germline ends. The CDR3 protein is CASSLIPEKTQYF. The CDR3 DNA reads TGTGCCAGCAGCTTAATACCCGAGAAGACCCAGTACTTC.

The chain combines TRBV21-1 with TRBJ1-2; no DNA check was done on the table's D call, TRBD1. TRBV21-1 is listed as a pseudogene. The CDR3 has 18 residues. The CDR3 DNA reads as TGTGCCAGCAGCCATCAAGACAGGGCGACCCGACAAAAACGCGGCTACACCTTC. This sequence encodes CASSHQDRATRQKRGYTF.

J is TRBJ2-3 and V is TRBV5-6; a weak D match, TRBD2 (6 bases). The V end was cut by 1 base, the J end by 5 bases, with 11 bases between. The CDR3 has 14 residues. Germline V gene sequence: CDR1 SGHDT, CDR2 YYEEEE. The CDR3 region is CASSLSGLKDTQYF. In DNA form, the CDR3 reads TGTGCCAGCAGCTTGTCCGGACTAAAAGATACGCAGTATTTT.

V gene TRBV7-9 combines with J gene TRBJ1-6; 11 bases agree with TRBD1. The CDR3 has 15 residues. In germline, CDR1 is SEHNR, CDR2 FQNEAQ (reference sequence). The junction had 4 bases not matched to a gene; V was cut back by 5 bases and J by 7 bases. CDR3 amino acids: CASSARDRGNSPLHF. CDR3 nucleotide sequence: TGTGCCAGCAGCGCCCGGGACAGGGGGAATTCACCCCTCCACTTT.

The chain carries TRBV2 and TRBJ1-2; TRBD1 matches 10 bases. CDR3 length: 16 amino acids. Trimming removed 4 bases from V and 6 bases from J; junction bases left unmatched: 11. The V gene's germline CDR1 is SNHLY and CDR2 FYNNEI. Here the CDR3 DNA reads TGTGCCAGCAGTGTGGGGGTGACAGGGGGCAATGATGGCTACACCTTC. This codes for CASSVGVTGGNDGYTF.

The chain is built from TRBV19 and TRBJ1-2, with 7 positions matching TRBD1. This CDR3 is 15 amino acids long. Unmatched junction bases numbered 9, after V lost 5 bases and J lost 3 bases. CDR1 and CDR2 from the germline V gene are LNHDA and SQIVND (reference sequence). CDR3 nucleotides: TGTGCCAGTAGTGAAACAGGGGATGCTGACTATGGCTACACCTTC. This encodes CASSETGDADYGYTF.

The rearrangement uses TRBV15 and TRBJ2-1, with 7 bases lining up with TRBD1. Germline trimming cut 4 bases from V and 5 bases from J; bases unmatched to any gene: 8. The CDR3 runs to 15 residues. CDR1 LNHNV and CDR2 YYDKDF come from the germline V gene (reference sequence). This CDR3 reads CATSTAGTVNNEQFF. In DNA, the CDR3 is TGTGCCACCAGCACGGCCGGGACAGTCAACAATGAGCAGTTCTTC.

V usage is TRBV18 and J usage is TRBJ1-6; 7 positions match TRBD1. The J segment lost 7 bases and the V segment lost 1 base, leaving 4 bases of the junction unmatched. Per the germline V gene, CDR1 is KGHSH and CDR2 is LQKENI. The CDR3 loop spans 15 amino acids. CDR3 sequence reads: CASSPLGTDNSPLHF. In DNA form, the CDR3 reads TGTGCCAGCTCACCACTTGGGACAGACAATTCACCCCTCCACTTT.

The chain employs TRBV9 and TRBJ1-6, with D perhaps TRBD1 (6 bases). This CDR3 is built from 14 residues. Trimming took off 6 bases at V and 8 bases at J, with 15 bases between the two ends. CDR1 SGDLS and CDR2 YYNGEE come from the germline V gene. The CDR3 spells CASNQQGGHSPLHF. CDR3 nucleotides: TGTGCCAGCAACCAACAGGGTGGTCATTCACCCCTCCACTTT.

This rearrangement joins TRBV5-8 to TRBJ1-5; 9 positions agree with TRBD1. The CDR3 is made up of 14 amino acids. The V gene's germline CDR1 is SGHTS and CDR2 YDEGEE. With V trimmed by 4 bases and J by 5 bases, 4 bases remained unmatched. The CDR3 nucleotides are TGTGCCAGCAGCGTAACAGGGGGCCATCAGCCCCAGCATTTT. Residues: CASSVTGGHQPQHF.

J is TRBJ2-1 and V is TRBV7-2, with TRBD2 as a possible D gene (7 bases). CDR3 length: 13 amino acids. In germline, CDR1 is SGHTA, CDR2 FQGNSA. The V and J ends lost 7 bases and 6 bases respectively, with 13 bases between them. For the CDR3, the DNA is TGTGCCAGCAAAGGCGGGGGCCTCAATGAGCAGTTCTTC. Translating it yields CASKGGGLNEQFF.